The entry below gives a single TCR beta chain sequence along with its context. Its antigen is not identified. The data are from a study of CD8+CD57+ T cells in acquired aplastic anemia. Study-level results: About 29 sequences, all CD8+ CDR3, were shared between patients and controls. In CD8+ cells, Simpson's diversity showed no significant difference between patients and controls.

The study profiled TCR beta VDJ and CDR3 using genomic DNA as template. TCRdb itself ran the reads through MiXCR, one entry per CDR3 protein. Of more than 150,000 distinct CDR3 sequences listed, roughly half are singletons. V dropped 6 bases and J dropped 0; count of bases not matched to a gene: 4. The germline V gene encodes CDR1 SQVTM and CDR2 ANQGSEA. This CDR3 comprises 14 residues. For sequencing, patients were chosen who had shown expansion of CD8+CD57+ cells by flow cytometry. The sequence came from a human donor with aplastic anemia. The rearrangement uses TRBV29-1 and TRBJ2-4; 8 nucleotides line up with TRBD2. The sample comprised sorted CD4+, CD8+, or CD8+CD57+ T cells (not recorded which) from PBMCs. As DNA, the CDR3 is TGCAGCGTCGTAGCGGGAACAGCCAAAAACATTCAGTACTTC. Translating gives CSVVAGTAKNIQYF.